Presented here are 10 T cell receptor beta chains from one specimen sequenced in a study of blood T cells in healthy people across ages. Primers used in a second PCR of about 7 to 12 cycles were a sample-barcoded 5' primer and a J-beta primer mix. TCRdb fed the 5' RACE reads into MiXCR, producing one record per CDR3 protein. The repertoire holds around 520,000 distinct CDR3 sequences, with 27% as singletons. These data are also associated with another study on T cells of mothers and their children.

Source material: blood. These receptors originate from a boy younger than 10 in good health.

The genes are TRBV27 and TRBJ2-2; TRBD1 agrees at 8 bases. CDR3 length equals 17 residues. V shed 1 base, J shed 5 bases, and the junction held 9 bases outside the gene matches. Germline CDR1 reads MNHEY; CDR2 reads SMNVEV (reference sequence). DNA of the CDR3: TGTGCCAGCAGTTTATGGGGGACAGGCGGATTAACCGGGGAGCTGTTTTTT. Protein product: CASSLWGTGGLTGELFF.

This clonotype was found a few times. The chain is built from TRBV28 and TRBJ2-7; no definite D call. CDR1 is MDHEN and CDR2 is SYDVKM in the germline V gene. Trimming pared 2 bases from V and 4 bases from J, leaving 9 bases between. The CDR3 loop spans 13 amino acids. The CDR3 DNA is TGTGCCAGCAGTTTACTCGGTCCTTACGAGCAGTACTTC. It yields the protein CASSLLGPYEQYF.

This sequence joins TRBV9 and TRBJ2-7, with D tentatively TRBD2 (6 bases). Between the trimmed V and J ends, which lost 0 bases and 4 bases, there was a span of 17 bases. CDR3 length: 16 amino acids. Germline assignment: CDR1 SGDLS and CDR2 YYNGEE. The CDR3 here is CASSVAPGGDFYEQYF. In nucleotides, the CDR3 is TGTGCCAGCAGCGTAGCCCCTGGCGGGGATTTTTACGAGCAGTACTTC.

The genes are TRBV6-1 and TRBJ2-6; D is ambiguous. Trimming removed 5 bases at V and 3 bases at J, with 14 bases between. CDR3 length: 16 residues. Germline V CDR1 and CDR2: MNHNS, SASEGT. As DNA, the CDR3 is TGTGCCAGCAGTCCACTGGGCTGGTATGGGGCCAACGTCCTGACTTTC. Residues: CASSPLGWYGANVLTF.

This clonotype was counted only a few times. This chain uses TRBV7-2 with TRBJ2-5; D ambiguous. V lost 4 bases and J lost 5, with 17 bases in between. The CDR3 runs to 15 residues. The germline CDR1 and CDR2 sequences are SGHTA and FQGNSA. This chain's CDR3 is CASSWQTALRETQYF. Here the CDR3 DNA reads TGTGCCAGCAGCTGGCAGACCGCCTTGAGGGAGACCCAGTACTTC.

This clonotype was counted only a few times. This chain links TRBV6-6 with TRBJ2-3; D is ambiguous. Germline V lookup: CDR1 MNHNY, CDR2 SVGAGI (reference sequence). CDR3 length equals 12 residues. Trimming shortened V by 5 bases and J by 4 bases, and 7 bases separated the two germline ends. In DNA, the CDR3 is TGTGCCAGCAGTCCATGGGCAGATACGCAGTATTTT. It codes for CASSPWADTQYF.

The CDR3 is CATSRDNTDRRAYNEQFF. The CDR3 region has the DNA TGTGCCACCAGCAGAGATAATACGGACAGGCGGGCCTACAATGAGCAGTTCTTC. The chain uses TRBV15 and TRBJ2-1; 7 bases are shared with TRBD1. V gave up 0 bases and J gave up 2 bases; unmatched junction bases: 10. The CDR3 length is 18 residues. The germline V gene has CDR1 LNHNV and CDR2 YYDKDF (reference sequence).

This clonotype came up a few times. Here the CDR3 DNA reads TGTGCCAGCAGTTTAACCCAAGACAATCAGCCCCAGCATTTT. Its translation: CASSLTQDNQPQHF. J is TRBJ1-5 and V is TRBV12-3 or TRBV12-4; D uncertain. There are 14 residues in the CDR3. Trimming pared 2 bases from V and 3 bases from J, leaving 8 bases between.

The V gene is TRBV5-1, the J gene TRBJ1-3; D gene uncertain. The CDR3 sequence is 16 residues long. The V and J ends lost 0 bases and 0 bases respectively, with 10 bases between them. Per the germline V gene, CDR1 is SGHRS and CDR2 is YFSETQ. CDR3 sequence reads: CASSLVQAASGNTIYF. The CDR3 DNA is TGCGCCAGCAGCTTGGTTCAGGCGGCCTCTGGAAACACCATATATTTT.

The genes are TRBV12-3 or TRBV12-4 and TRBJ2-6; D unresolved. CDR3 length: 17 residues. V was pared by 1 base and J by 3 bases, with 13 bases between. For the CDR3, the DNA is TGTGCCAGCAGTTTAGTATCCCCCAGGATTGGGGCCAACGTCCTGACTTTC. Its protein product is CASSLVSPRIGANVLTF.